What follows are 26 T cell receptor beta chains derived from one specimen sequenced in a study of cytomegalovirus exposure and HLA in healthy donors. PCR used 60 Vbeta primers and 13 Jbeta primers. The assay was immunoSEQ multiplex PCR, and TCRdb's table has in-frame clones only and misses some. There are roughly 170,000 clones in the sample; 75% to 85% occur only once, and 2.2% lies in the top ten. Specimen: PBMCs. These receptors came from a woman in her twenties or thirties in good health and CMV-seronegative.

The rearrangement links TRBV4-1 to TRBJ2-1; TRBD2 matches 10 bases. The CDR3 is made up of 16 amino acids. Per the germline V gene, CDR1 is MGHRA and CDR2 is YSYEKL. J gave up 3 bases and V 3 bases, and 5 bases lay outside the gene matches. The CDR3 reads CASSHASGRGYNEQFF. The CDR3, as DNA: TGCGCCAGCAGCCACGCTAGCGGGAGAGGCTACAATGAGCAGTTCTTC.

This sequence joins TRBV5-1 and TRBJ2-5; 7 nucleotides match TRBD1. CDR1 is SGHRS and CDR2 is YFSETQ in the germline V gene. The length of the CDR3 is 14 residues. J lost 3 bases, V lost 0 bases, and 2 bases had no gene match. CDR3 in amino acids: CASSLDTGEETQYF. Here the CDR3 DNA reads TGCGCCAGCAGCTTGGACACAGGGGAAGAGACCCAGTACTTC.

This sequence joins TRBV7-2 and TRBJ2-2; D remains unclear. V was cut by 5 bases and J by 8 bases, with 6 bases left in between. The CDR3 has 11 residues. Germline V gene data show CDR1 as SGHTA and CDR2 as FQGNSA. The CDR3 sequence: CASSRWGELFF. The CDR3, as DNA: TGTGCCAGCAGCCGGTGGGGGGAGCTGTTTTTT.

The sample holds a few counts of this clone. The chain links TRBV5-1 to TRBJ1-5; D call uncertain. The CDR3 is 13 amino acids. Germline CDR1 is SGHRS and CDR2 is YFSETQ. V was pared by 1 base and J by 4 bases, with 6 bases between. CDR3 DNA: TGCGCCAGCAGCTTGACTCCTAATCAGCCCCAGCATTTT. It yields the protein CASSLTPNQPQHF.

CDR3 in DNA: TGTGCCAGCAGTGACAGGCCATTGAACACTGAAGCTTTCTTT. It codes for CASSDRPLNTEAFF. V is TRBV2 and J is TRBJ1-1; D is undetermined. Trimming removed 3 bases at V and 0 bases at J, with 8 bases between. This CDR3 has 14 residues. Germline loops: CDR1 SNHLY, CDR2 FYNNEI.

J is TRBJ2-7 and V is TRBV28; 7 nucleotides line up with TRBD2. CDR3 size: 14 residues. J lost 1 base, V lost 6 bases, and 6 bases had no gene match. Germline V gene sequence: CDR1 MDHEN, CDR2 SYDVKM. CDR3 bases: TGTGCCAGCAGATCATCTAGCGGATCCTACGAGCAGTACTTC. This sequence encodes CASRSSSGSYEQYF.

This rearrangement joins TRBV4-3 to TRBJ2-3, with 11 bases aligning to TRBD2. Germline V gives CDR1 LGHNA, CDR2 YSLEER. This CDR3 is 18 amino acids long. After removal of 0 bases from V and 3 bases from J, the junction contained 8 bases not matched to a gene. The CDR3 here is CASSQDGLAGGGTDTQYF. In nucleotides, the CDR3 is TGCGCCAGCAGCCAAGACGGGCTAGCGGGAGGAGGGACAGATACGCAGTATTTT.

The V gene is TRBV9, the J gene TRBJ2-7; 8 bases fit TRBD1. The CDR3 is made up of 14 amino acids. Trimming removed 0 bases from V and 3 bases from J; junction bases left unmatched: 2. Germline CDR1 is SGDLS and CDR2 is YYNGEE. Here the CDR3 DNA reads TGTGCCAGCAGCGTAGAAGGGACAGGCTACGAGCAGTACTTC. It specifies CASSVEGTGYEQYF.

V and J are TRBV7-2 and TRBJ2-1; 9 bases line up with TRBD2. CDR3 length: 16 amino acids. Trimming cost V 5 bases and J 7 bases; bases outside gene matches: 12. CDR1 and CDR2 (germline): SGHTA, FQGNSA. The CDR3 DNA reads as TGTGCCAGCAGCCCCTACGCAGTTACTAGCGGGAATGAGCAGTTCTTC. Translation: CASSPYAVTSGNEQFF.

This sequence joins TRBV7-2 and TRBJ2-7, with D possibly being TRBD2 (5 bases). V was clipped by 7 bases and J by 5 bases, with 15 bases between them. Germline values: CDR1 SGHTA, CDR2 FQGNSA. This CDR3 comprises 13 residues. The CDR3 sequence: CASKQMAEDEQYF. CDR3 nucleotides: TGTGCCAGCAAACAGATGGCGGAGGACGAGCAGTACTTC. Supplemented by reference TRBV7-2 and TRBJ2-7, the full variable domain reads GAGVSQSPSNKVTEKGKDVELRCDPISGHTALYWYRQSLGQGLEFLIYFQGNSAPDKSGLPSDRFSAERTGGSVSTLTIQRTQQEDSAVYLCASKQMAEDEQYFGPGTRLTVT.

This clone was seen only a few times. This sequence joins TRBV28 and TRBJ2-5; possibly TRBD2 for D (6 bases). The J call may be mistaken, given a closer DNA end match to TRBJ2-7. This CDR3 has 15 amino acids. The germline V gene encodes CDR1 MDHEN and CDR2 SYDVKM. The chain's CDR3 is CASSSPGGLAYEQYF. CDR3 in DNA: TGTGCCAGCAGTTCCCCCGGGGGTTTGGCCTACGAGCAGTACTTC.

This clone was detected a few times. The chain recombines TRBV5-1 with TRBJ1-2; weak D call: TRBD1 (6 bases). Germline values: CDR1 SGHRS, CDR2 YFSETQ. The length of the CDR3 is 16 residues. The ends were cut back, 3 bases at V and 1 base at J, with 16 bases in the middle. CDR3 in amino acids: CASSSRDTRLNYGYTF. In DNA form, the CDR3 reads TGCGCCAGCAGCTCCCGGGACACCCGCCTTAACTATGGCTACACCTTC.

The chain carries TRBV2 and TRBJ1-2; a possible D gene is TRBD1 (5 bases). The V and J ends lost 5 bases and 4 bases respectively, with 8 bases between them. The CDR3 totals 12 residues. Germline loops: CDR1 SNHLY, CDR2 FYNNEI. Written as DNA, the CDR3 is TGTGCCAGCAGTATGACAGTCTATGGCTACACCTTC. Translating gives CASSMTVYGYTF.

The chain has TRBV29-1 and TRBJ2-1; tentatively, D is TRBD2 (6 bases). Per the germline V gene, CDR1 is SQVTM and CDR2 is ANQGSEA. The V gene lost 4 bases and the J gene lost 5 bases, with 9 bases spanning the gap. This CDR3 is 12 amino acids long. CDR3 amino acids: CSVALADNEQFF. CDR3 sequence (DNA): TGCAGCGTTGCTTTAGCGGACAATGAGCAGTTCTTC.

This chain joins TRBV5-1 and TRBJ1-4; the D gene is possibly TRBD1 (6 bases). Deletions cut 4 bases from V and 8 bases from J, with 18 bases between. The germline V gene has CDR1 SGHRS and CDR2 YFSETQ. This CDR3 spans 15 amino acids. The CDR3 here is CASSPTPGTPEKLFF. Here the CDR3 DNA reads TGCGCCAGCAGCCCAACACCCGGGACACCGGAAAAACTGTTTTTT.

The chain is built from TRBV5-1 and TRBJ2-5; D possibly corresponds to TRBD2 (6 bases). The CDR3 contains 14 residues. The V end was cut by 1 base, the J end by 5 bases, with 12 bases between. CDR1 and CDR2 from the germline V gene are SGHRS and YFSETQ. CDR3 protein: CASSLSPSEETQYF. Here the CDR3 DNA reads TGCGCCAGCAGCTTGTCTCCTAGCGAGGAGACCCAGTACTTC.

This rearrangement joins TRBV27 to TRBJ2-1; the D gene is possibly TRBD2 (6 bases). This CDR3 comprises 16 residues. Trimming removed 5 bases at V and 0 bases at J, with 14 bases between. Looked up from germline, CDR1 is MNHEY and CDR2 is SMNVEV (reference sequence). The CDR3 protein is CASSRGGTASYNEQFF. DNA of the CDR3: TGTGCCAGCAGTCGCGGCGGGACGGCCTCCTACAATGAGCAGTTCTTC.

V usage is TRBV29-1 and J usage is TRBJ2-7; 9 bases match TRBD1. V trimming: 7 bases; J trimming: 6 bases; junction bases outside the gene matches: 7. Germline V CDR1 and CDR2: SQVTM, ANQGSEA. CDR3 length: 12 amino acids. This CDR3 reads CSGGTGITEQYF. CDR3 nucleotide sequence: TGCAGCGGCGGGACAGGGATCACCGAGCAGTACTTC.

The V and J genes are TRBV10-3 and TRBJ2-3, with 7 bases identical to TRBD1. The CDR3 is 15 residues long. After removal of 8 bases from V and 0 bases from J, the junction contained 8 bases not matched to a gene. Germline V lookup: CDR1 ENHRY, CDR2 SYGVKD. The CDR3 coding sequence is TGTGCCATCGGGACGGACAGGCCTAGCACAGATACGCAGTATTTT. Translation gives CAIGTDRPSTDTQYF.

This clone was seen once. The gene calls are TRBV7-2 and TRBJ2-5; 8 bases line up with TRBD1. V trimming: 4 bases; J trimming: 4 bases; junction bases outside the gene matches: 5. Germline CDR1 SGHTA, CDR2 FQGNSA. CDR3 length equals 14 residues. The DNA for the CDR3 is TGTGCCAGCAGCTCCGACAGGGGAGGAGAGACCCAGTACTTC. It yields the protein CASSSDRGGETQYF.

This clone was seen a handful of times. This chain joins TRBV4-3 and TRBJ2-5, with D maybe TRBD2 (5 bases). V was pared by 0 bases and J by 2 bases, with 13 bases between. CDR3 length: 16 amino acids. Per germline, CDR1 LGHNA and CDR2 YSLEER. CDR3 nucleotide sequence: TGCGCCAGCAGCCAAGATTCAGCAACGGGGCAAGAGACCCAGTACTTC. Amino acid sequence: CASSQDSATGQETQYF.

The V and J genes are TRBV4-3 and TRBJ1-6, with D perhaps matching TRBD1 (6 bases). This CDR3 has 18 residues. Trimming removed 0 bases from V and 3 bases from J, with 15 bases in between. From germline, CDR1 is LGHNA and CDR2 YSLEER. CDR3 protein: CASSQDPRGGGYNSPLHF. DNA for the CDR3: TGCGCCAGCAGCCAAGACCCCCGGGGAGGGGGCTATAATTCACCCCTCCACTTT.

The V call is TRBV7-2, the J call TRBJ2-5, with 8 nucleotides matching TRBD1. Losses at the gene ends were 1 base for V and 3 bases for J; bases not matched to a gene: 7. The CDR3 totals 16 residues. Germline V gives CDR1 SGHTA, CDR2 FQGNSA. The CDR3 spells CASSLGTGFGEETQYF. The DNA for the CDR3 is TGTGCCAGCAGCTTAGGGACAGGGTTTGGGGAAGAGACCCAGTACTTC.

The rearrangement links TRBV28 to TRBJ2-2; TRBD2 is a possible D gene (5 bases). CDR1 is MDHEN, CDR2 SYDVKM, per germline. The V end lost 3 bases, the J end lost 9 bases, and 8 bases lay between the germline ends. This CDR3 contains 12 residues. The CDR3 here is CASSFSSRELFF. The CDR3 DNA is TGTGCCAGCAGTTTTTCTAGCCGGGAGCTGTTTTTT.

The rearrangement joins TRBV27 to TRBJ2-1, with 10 bases aligning to TRBD1. Germline CDR1 is MNHEY and CDR2 is SMNVEV (reference sequence). CDR3 length: 15 amino acids. J lost 8 bases, V lost 5 bases, and 9 bases had no gene match. The CDR3 nucleotides are TGTGCCAGCAGTCGGACAGGGGGATCCGGATATGAGCAGTTCTTC. As protein: CASSRTGGSGYEQFF.

The chain couples TRBV6-1 to TRBJ2-7; 13 bases align to TRBD2. Germline CDR1 is MNHNS and CDR2 is SASEGT. The CDR3 has 17 amino acids. The junction had 6 bases not matched to a gene; V was cut back by 3 bases and J by 1 base. In DNA form, the CDR3 reads TGTGCCAGCAGTGATGTTACTAGCGGGAGGGCTTCCTACGAGCAGTACTTC. Its protein is CASSDVTSGRASYEQYF.